This T cell receptor (beta chain) was profiled in a study of identical twins. Whole-study findings and limits: Conclusions relied on cross-sectional statistical analysis, not following the same donors.

There were only healthy Caucasians among the donors. TCRdb redid the calling of the 5' RACE reads with MiXCR, one entry per CDR3 protein. The sample has approximately 490,000 distinct CDR3 sequences, about 20% seen once. The CDR3 has 12 residues. Germline-derived CDR1 and CDR2 are SGHRS and YFSETQ. The ends were cut back, 7 bases at V and 2 bases at J, with 9 bases in the middle. Concerning this clonotype itself: What it binds is unknown.

These data were also reused for a study on yellow fever vaccine responses in identical twins.

What was sequenced was CD4+ T cells sorted from blood. The origin of this receptor is a woman under 30 in good health. This chain connects TRBV5-1 to TRBJ1-1, with D maybe TRBD1 (5 bases). In DNA form, the CDR3 reads TGCGCCAGCCGGGACCCAAACACTGAAGCTTTCTTT. Its protein product is CASRDPNTEAFF.